What follows are 5 T cell receptor beta chains derived from one specimen sequenced in a study of graft-versus-host responses after intestinal transplantation. Assay: immunoSEQ multiplex PCR; the TCRdb copy retains only in-frame clones and omits some. The data hold 9,500 or so clones, with around 87% observed a single time. Sequences were derived from PBMCs, sampled more than 230 days after intestinal transplant. The receptors derive from a human patient who received an intestinal transplant, so some T cells may come from the graft donor.

The chain links TRBV11-3 to TRBJ2-1; 9 bases are a match to TRBD1. The germline V gene encodes CDR1 SGHNT and CDR2 YENEEA. The CDR3 length is 14 residues. Trimming took 3 bases from V and 3 from J; bases not matched to a gene: 0. The CDR3 DNA reads as TGTGCCAGCAGCTTGACAGGGGGCTACAATGAGCAGTTCTTC. Translation gives CASSLTGGYNEQFF.

The chain joins TRBV15 to TRBJ2-1, with a possible D match to TRBD1 (6 bases). V lost 1 base, J lost 6 bases, and 10 bases lay in between. This CDR3 spans 14 amino acids. Germline V CDR1 and CDR2: LNHNV, YYDKDF (reference sequence). The CDR3 sequence: CATSRGGPGNEQFF. In DNA form, the CDR3 reads TGTGCCACCAGCAGAGGGGGGCCCGGCAATGAGCAGTTCTTC.

This sequence joins TRBV28 and TRBJ2-3; no clear D. The CDR3 is 15 amino acids. With 2 bases removed from V and 2 bases from J, the gap between germline ends came to 11 bases. CDR1 and CDR2 (germline): MDHEN, SYDVKM. As DNA, the CDR3 is TGTGCCAGCAGTTTAGGGGTCCCCCCCACAGATACGCAGTATTTT. This gives the protein CASSLGVPPTDTQYF.

This sequence joins TRBV6-4 and TRBJ2-3; TRBD2 aligns across 11 bases. Germline V gives CDR1 MRHNA, CDR2 SNTAGT. The junction had 7 bases not matched to a gene; V was cut back by 3 bases and J by 8 bases. The CDR3 length is 15 residues. CDR3 nucleotide sequence: TGTGCCAGCAGTGAACTAGCGGGGGATTTCAGTACGCAGTATTTT. This encodes CASSELAGDFSTQYF.

This chain joins TRBV19 and TRBJ2-7, with D perhaps TRBD2 (7 bases). The germline V gene encodes CDR1 LNHDA and CDR2 SQIVND (reference sequence). Trimming removed 4 bases at V and 3 bases at J, with 13 bases between. The CDR3 contains 14 residues. DNA for the CDR3: TGTGCCAGTAGTACCGGGGGGCGACACTACGAGCAGTACTTC. Residues: CASSTGGRHYEQYF.